This TCR beta chain emerged from a study of cytomegalovirus exposure and HLA in healthy donors. Study context: There were 90 million to 130 million unique TCR beta sequences, drawn from about 200 million T cells, in an earlier analysis.

Germline V gene data show CDR1 as LGHNT and CDR2 as FRNRAP. The V and J ends lost 2 bases and 10 bases respectively, with 12 bases between them. The CDR3 length is 14 residues. Primers included in the PCR were 60 Vbeta and 13 Jbeta primers. Generated by immunoSEQ multiplex PCR, the TCRdb table keeps only in-frame clones and is missing some. The repertoire shows some 70,000 clones; the top ten hold 2.5% to 3%. The receptor was derived from a man between 35 and 55 years old in good health and CMV-seronegative. The chain couples TRBV12-5 to TRBJ1-6, with TRBD1 as a possible D gene (6 bases). The source material was PBMCs. The CDR3 reads CASGLTSQGSPLHF. In DNA, the CDR3 is TGTGCTAGTGGTTTGACCTCACAGGGATCACCCCTCCACTTT.